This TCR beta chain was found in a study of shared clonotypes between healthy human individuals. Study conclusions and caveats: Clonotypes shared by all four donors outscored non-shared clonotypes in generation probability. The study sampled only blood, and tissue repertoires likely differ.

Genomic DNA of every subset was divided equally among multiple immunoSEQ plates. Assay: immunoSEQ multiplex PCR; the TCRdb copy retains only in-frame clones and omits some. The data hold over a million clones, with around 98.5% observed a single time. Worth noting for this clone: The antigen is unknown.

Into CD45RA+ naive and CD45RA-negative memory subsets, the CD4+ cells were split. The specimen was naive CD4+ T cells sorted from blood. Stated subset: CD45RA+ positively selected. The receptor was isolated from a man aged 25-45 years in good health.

The CDR3 reads CASSPLGGLETQYF. The CDR3 DNA sequence: TGTGCCAGCAGCCCTTTAGGGGGCCTCGAGACCCAGTACTTC. The rearrangement joins TRBV11-2 to TRBJ2-5, with TRBD1 matching 7 bases. The CDR3 has 14 residues. Germline CDR1 SGHAT, CDR2 FQNNGV. V lost 5 bases to trimming and J lost 5 bases; unmatched junction nucleotides: 8.